This T cell receptor (beta chain) was retrieved from a study of OX40 agonist ivuxolimab in advanced cancers. The study, taken as a whole, reports: In general, CD8+ T cells held more expanded clones than CD4+ did, on average. Partly responding patients at 0.1-3.0 mg/kg showed some of the smallest clonal expansion. Still undetermined is the antigen specificity of the expanded peripheral T cells.

The protocol was immunoSEQ multiplex PCR, while the TCRdb copy is restricted to in-frame clones and leaves out a portion. Of about 80,000 clones listed, 94% are singletons. Between the trimmed V and J ends, which lost 1 base and 3 bases, there was a span of 7 bases. There are 14 residues in the CDR3. Looked up from germline, CDR1 is SEHNR and CDR2 is FQNEAQ (reference sequence). With respect to this clone: Antigen unknown.

Patients were ruled out by autoimmune disease history or systemic immunosuppression. The chain uses TRBV7-9 and TRBJ2-1; D call uncertain. This TCR derives from an adult with an advanced solid tumor such as melanoma, head and neck, liver or kidney cancer. The sample consisted of CD4+ or CD8+ T cells sorted from blood, taken in a trial of the OX40 agonist ivuxolimab. CDR3 sequence (DNA): TGTGCCAGCAGCTTAGAAAACCACTACAATGAGCAGTTCTTC. Its translation: CASSLENHYNEQFF.